This record covers a single T cell receptor beta chain. The antigen is undetermined. The sample originates from a study of Ad26.COV2.S vaccination and SARS-CoV-2 variants. Findings and limits, study-wide: Across vaccine and placebo recipients, the breadth of non-spike TCRs was similar. Those who received the vaccine showed greater spike-specific TCR breadth than those given placebo.

Here immunoSEQ multiplex PCR was the method, and the copy in TCRdb shows in-frame clones only, minus some. The sample holds hundreds of thousands of clones; roughly 90% are singletons and the top ten take about 1.5%. The treatment: roughly 18 received Ad26.COV2.S at low or high dose, single or two shots; 5 received placebo; per-sample allocation not given. At day 63 after the first vaccine or placebo injection, samples were drawn. The sample was peripheral blood, taken in a trial of Ad26.COV2.S vaccine versus placebo. The TCR was taken from a person between 18 and 65 years old who received the Ad26.COV2.S COVID-19 vaccine or a placebo.

The DNA of the CDR3 is TGCGCCAGCAGCTACGGGACAGGGGGTCAGCCCCAGCATTTT. Translated, it gives CASSYGTGGQPQHF. The chain joins TRBV5-1 to TRBJ1-5, with TRBD1 matching 11 bases. V was pared by 3 bases and J by 6 bases, with 2 bases of the junction left unmatched. Per the germline V gene, CDR1 is SGHRS and CDR2 is YFSETQ. The CDR3 has 14 amino acids.